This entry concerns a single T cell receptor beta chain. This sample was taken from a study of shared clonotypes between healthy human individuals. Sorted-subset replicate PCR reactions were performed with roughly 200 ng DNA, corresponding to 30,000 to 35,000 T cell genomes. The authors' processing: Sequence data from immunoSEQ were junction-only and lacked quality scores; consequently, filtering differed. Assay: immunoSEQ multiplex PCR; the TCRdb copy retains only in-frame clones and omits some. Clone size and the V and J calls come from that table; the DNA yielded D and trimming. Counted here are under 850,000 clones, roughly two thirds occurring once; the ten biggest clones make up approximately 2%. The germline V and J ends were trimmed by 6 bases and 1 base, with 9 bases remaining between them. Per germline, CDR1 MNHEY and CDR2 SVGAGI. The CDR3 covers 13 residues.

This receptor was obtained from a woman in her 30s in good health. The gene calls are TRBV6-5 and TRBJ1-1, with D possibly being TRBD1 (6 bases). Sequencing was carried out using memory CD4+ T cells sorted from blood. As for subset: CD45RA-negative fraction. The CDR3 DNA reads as TGTGCCAGCAGCTCGACAGGGAACACTGAAGCTTTCTTT. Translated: CASSSTGNTEAFF.